This T cell receptor (beta chain) was documented in a study of blood T cells in healthy people across ages. A second PCR of 7 to 11 cycles used a sample-barcoded 5' primer and a J-beta primer mix. TCRdb processed the 5' RACE reads anew with MiXCR; each CDR3 protein has one entry. The table includes some 1,000,000 distinct CDR3 sequences, under 30% detected once. Overall study findings and caveats: Diversity estimated from one million T cells was considered an underestimate.

Details on this clonotype: The antigen is unknown.

Trimming at V came to 4 bases and at J to 4 bases, leaving 6 bases not matched to a gene. CDR1 SGDLS and CDR2 YYNGEE come from the germline V gene. This CDR3 has 14 amino acids. PBMCs numbering at least 6.5 million were isolated per sample. This sample also appeared in a second study, on T cells of mothers and their children. That investigation notes: Slightly higher overlap, not significant, was seen in related mother-child pairs than in unrelated pairs.

Sequenced material: blood. The sequence was collected from a girl aged 2 to 10 in good health. The J gene is TRBJ2-7, the V gene TRBV9, with 9 bases fitting TRBD1. DNA of the CDR3: TGTGCCAGCAGCCCTCAGGACAGGGGATACGAGCAGTACTTC. Its protein is CASSPQDRGYEQYF.